Below are 24 T cell receptor beta chains sequenced from a single sample in a study of T cells in Graves' hyperthyroidism and ophthalmopathy. Authors of the study amplified TCR beta CDR3 regions from RNA transcripts. HTBI primers were used for first-round RT-PCR of the TCR CDR3. TCRdb reprocessed the multiplex PCR reads with MiXCR, giving one entry per CDR3 protein. In the table there are about 400,000 distinct CDR3 sequences, over 12% of which are singletons. The specimen was blood. These receptors were obtained from an older woman with Graves' ophthalmopathy.

This clonotype has only a few counts. This clone may be a read error of a much larger clone one base away. The V gene is TRBV12-3 or TRBV12-4, the J gene TRBJ2-4; the match to TRBD1 covers 8 bases. The V and J ends lost 0 bases and 9 bases, in that order; junction bases with no gene match: 7. This CDR3 is 15 amino acids long. In DNA form, the CDR3 reads TGTGCCAGCAGTTTAGCTTGGACACAGGGGGGCATTCAGTACTTC. Protein: CASSLAWTQGGIQYF.

The chain combines TRBV2 with TRBJ2-7; 7 bases line up with TRBD1. J gave up 7 bases and V 10 bases, and 7 bases lay outside the gene matches. Germline-derived CDR1 and CDR2 are SNHLY and FYNNEI. The CDR3 has 11 residues. This CDR3 reads CAIAAGGEQYF. CDR3 bases: TGTGCCATAGCAGCAGGGGGAGAGCAGTACTTC.

This clonotype has more than one count but fewer than ten. The CDR3 region has the DNA TGTGCCAGCAGCCAAGGGACTAGCGGGAGGGCCCTCAATGAGCAGTTCTTC. Translation: CASSQGTSGRALNEQFF. The V call is TRBV14, the J call TRBJ2-1, with 15 nucleotides matching TRBD2. CDR3 size: 17 residues. Trimming cost V 1 base and J 6 bases; bases outside gene matches: 4. CDR1 and CDR2 from the germline V gene are SGHDN and FVKESK.

This clonotype occurred a few times. The chain carries TRBV18 and TRBJ2-7; 11 bases line up with TRBD2. Germline values: CDR1 KGHSH, CDR2 LQKENI. The V gene end was trimmed by 3 bases and the J gene end by 5 bases; junction bases not matched to a gene: 6. The CDR3 is 15 residues long. CDR3: CASSPRTSGGHEQYF. CDR3 bases: TGTGCCAGCTCACCTCGAACTAGCGGGGGCCACGAGCAGTACTTC.

This clonotype was detected many times. The chain links TRBV7-8 to TRBJ1-5; perhaps TRBD1 as D (6 bases). Germline V gene sequence: CDR1 SGHVS, CDR2 FQNEAQ. This CDR3 has 16 amino acids. V lost 1 base, J lost 0 bases, and 10 bases lay in between. The CDR3 DNA reads TGTGCCAGCAGCTTAGAGGGACACTATAGCAATCAGCCCCAGCATTTT. It is translated as CASSLEGHYSNQPQHF.

V gene TRBV2 combines with J gene TRBJ2-5; TRBD2 aligns across 14 bases. The CDR3 runs 16 residues. The V gene's germline CDR1 is SNHLY and CDR2 FYNNEI. With 6 bases clipped from V and 5 bases from J, the junction kept 8 bases outside the gene matches. In DNA form, the CDR3 reads TGTGCCAGCAGCGACCCGGGACTAGCGGGGGCCGAGACCCAGTACTTC. It is translated as CASSDPGLAGAETQYF.

The rearrangement uses TRBV5-1 and TRBJ2-1; tentative D call: TRBD2 (6 bases). This CDR3 has 16 residues. Trimming took 2 bases from V and 7 from J, leaving 19 bases between them. From germline, CDR1 is SGHRS and CDR2 YFSETQ. As DNA, the CDR3 is TGCGCCAGCAGCTTTTCTTTCTCTTTGGCGGGGAATGAGCAGTTCTTC. Encoded protein: CASSFSFSLAGNEQFF.

This clonotype was seen ten or more times. This sequence joins TRBV20-1 and TRBJ2-7; D possibly corresponds to TRBD2 (5 bases). Germline CDR1 and CDR2: DFQATT and SNEGSKA (reference sequence). V was trimmed by 0 bases and J by 0 bases, leaving 15 bases between them. The length of the CDR3 is 16 residues. The CDR3 DNA follows: TGCAGTGCTAGAGAGGGATTAGCGCGGAGCTCCTACGAGCAGTACTTC. Its protein product is CSAREGLARSSYEQYF.

The rearrangement uses TRBV20-1 and TRBJ2-1, with 9 bases fitting TRBD2. Germline V lookup: CDR1 DFQATT, CDR2 SNEGSKA (reference sequence). The CDR3 is 17 residues long. The junction had 13 bases not matched to a gene; V was cut back by 0 bases and J by 7 bases. CDR3: CSARDFPLSGRTNEQFF. DNA of the CDR3: TGCAGTGCTAGAGATTTCCCCCTGAGCGGGAGGACTAATGAGCAGTTCTTC.

V and J are TRBV14 and TRBJ2-5; D is uncertain. CDR3 length: 12 amino acids. Germline values: CDR1 SGHDN, CDR2 FVKESK. V lost 0 bases to trimming and J lost 14 bases, with 13 bases between them. The CDR3 here is CASSQDGFLSYF. For the CDR3, the DNA is TGTGCCAGCAGCCAAGATGGGTTCTTAAGTTACTTC.

There are many counts of this clonotype. This chain links TRBV20-1 with TRBJ2-3; the D is unclear. V lost 3 bases to trimming and J lost 0 bases, with 10 bases between them. CDR1 is DFQATT and CDR2 is SNEGSKA in the germline V gene (reference sequence). This CDR3 comprises 14 residues. The CDR3 coding sequence is TGCAGTGCTAGTACCGGAGCCAGCACAGATACGCAGTATTTT. This translates into CSASTGASTDTQYF.

J is TRBJ2-5 and V is TRBV4-1; D remains unclear. Trimming stripped 3 bases from V and 3 bases from J, with 14 bases between. CDR1 is MGHRA, CDR2 YSYEKL, per germline. The CDR3 contains 15 residues. The CDR3 region has the DNA TGCGCCAGCAGCCATTCCCCCACCCGGGAAGAGACCCAGTACTTC. Translated: CASSHSPTREETQYF.

The chain recombines TRBV19 with TRBJ2-2, with TRBD2 matching 11 bases. Trimming cost V 7 bases and J 6 bases; bases outside gene matches: 10. Germline V gene lookup returns CDR1 LNHDA and CDR2 SQIVND (reference sequence). This CDR3 contains 16 residues. In DNA form, the CDR3 reads TGTGCCAGTATGGTGAGACTAGCGGGACCTGCCGGGGAGCTGTTTTTT. As protein: CASMVRLAGPAGELFF.

The chain links TRBV25-1 to TRBJ1-1, with a tentative D call TRBD1 (6 bases). Germline values: CDR1 MGHDK, CDR2 SYGVNS. The V end lost 5 bases, the J end lost 4 bases, and 17 bases lay between the germline ends. This CDR3 spans 15 amino acids. The CDR3 DNA follows: TGTGCCAGCAGTCCTCCCGGGGGGCGGGTCACTGAAGCTTTCTTT. Translating it yields CASSPPGGRVTEAFF.

The table lists this clonotype with many counts. The V gene is TRBV7-8, the J gene TRBJ2-1, with D perhaps matching TRBD1 or TRBD2 (6 bases each). Germline V lookup: CDR1 SGHVS, CDR2 FQNEAQ. The CDR3 consists of 15 residues. Trimming stripped 2 bases from V and 0 bases from J, with 8 bases between. CDR3 DNA: TGTGCCAGCAGCTTAAGGGGGGCCTCCTACAATGAGCAGTTCTTC. Amino acid sequence: CASSLRGASYNEQFF. Looking up the rest from reference TRBV7-8 and TRBJ2-1 gives the full variable domain: GAGVSQSPRYKVAKRGQDVALRCDPISGHVSLFWYQQALGQGPEFLTYFQNEAQLDKSGLPSDRFFAERPEGSVSTLKIQRTQQEDSAVYLCASSLRGASYNEQFFGPGTRLTVL.

This clonotype was counted at least ten times. This chain joins TRBV28 and TRBJ2-1; TRBD2 agrees at 7 bases. Per the germline V gene, CDR1 is MDHEN and CDR2 is SYDVKM. The CDR3 runs to 13 residues. The junction had 5 bases not matched to a gene; V was cut back by 8 bases and J by 4 bases. The CDR3 reads CASQRDPYNEQFF. The CDR3 DNA reads TGTGCCAGCCAGCGGGACCCTTACAATGAGCAGTTCTTC.

This clonotype was observed at least ten times. The CDR3 loop is CASSELAGAPDTQYF. The CDR3 DNA follows: TGTGCCAGCAGCGAACTAGCGGGTGCCCCCGATACGCAGTATTTT. The V and J genes are TRBV7-9 and TRBJ2-3; TRBD2 matches at 9 bases. Per germline, CDR1 SEHNR and CDR2 FQNEAQ (reference sequence). The CDR3 loop spans 15 amino acids. V was pared by 5 bases and J by 6 bases, with 9 bases of the junction left unmatched.

In this sample, this clonotype turned up many times. This sequence joins TRBV2 and TRBJ1-1; D gene uncertain. The V and J ends lost 10 bases and 0 bases respectively, with 12 bases between them. Germline V CDR1 and CDR2: SNHLY, FYNNEI. This CDR3 comprises 13 residues. CDR3 loop: CATAGNLNTEAFF. The CDR3, as DNA: TGTGCCACCGCCGGGAACTTGAACACTGAAGCTTTCTTT.

This clonotype was found a few times. The V and J genes are TRBV29-1 and TRBJ2-3; 8 bases agree with TRBD2. J gave up 6 bases and V 4 bases, and 12 bases lay outside the gene matches. Germline CDR1 reads SQVTM; CDR2 reads ANQGSEA. CDR3 size: 15 residues. CDR3 nucleotides: TGCAGCGTTGGAGCTAGCGGGCCCCGAGGGGATACGCAGTATTTT. Its protein product is CSVGASGPRGDTQYF.

This clonotype was counted ten times or more. The V gene is TRBV20-1, the J gene TRBJ2-5, with 7 bases that match TRBD2. The V gene's germline CDR1 is DFQATT and CDR2 SNEGSKA (reference sequence). Trimming at V came to 4 bases and at J to 5 bases, leaving 7 bases not matched to a gene. This CDR3 has 13 amino acids. The DNA for the CDR3 is TGCAGTGCTACGGTGGGGGGAGGGGAGACCCAGTACTTC. Protein sequence: CSATVGGGETQYF.

V and J are TRBV9 and TRBJ2-7; D not certain. Germline V gene data show CDR1 as SGDLS and CDR2 as YYNGEE. The CDR3 spans 14 residues. V lost 3 bases and J lost 2, with 12 bases in between. Here the CDR3 DNA reads TGTGCCAGCAGCGCCCACCGAAACGCCTACGAGCAGTACTTC. This gives the protein CASSAHRNAYEQYF.

This clonotype was detected ten times or more. V usage is TRBV29-1 and J usage is TRBJ2-7, with TRBD1 matching over 10 bases. Looked up from germline, CDR1 is SQVTM and CDR2 is ANQGSEA. This CDR3 has 14 amino acids. The V segment lost 4 bases and the J segment 7 bases; nucleotides outside the gene matches: 10. The CDR3 loop is CSVGDRGPKREQYF. As DNA, the CDR3 is TGCAGCGTTGGTGACAGGGGGCCCAAACGGGAGCAGTACTTC.

The chain combines TRBV27 with TRBJ2-3, with D hard to call. Trimming left V 8 bases short and J 4 bases short, with 19 bases between. The CDR3 is made up of 15 amino acids. The germline V gene encodes CDR1 MNHEY and CDR2 SMNVEV (reference sequence). The CDR3 DNA reads TGTGCCAGCCGTACTTCCGGGTCTTGGGCAGATACGCAGTATTTT. The encoded protein is CASRTSGSWADTQYF.

This clonotype came up many times. The chain employs TRBV27 and TRBJ1-2; 8 bases line up with TRBD1. Germline assignment: CDR1 MNHEY and CDR2 SMNVEV (reference sequence). The J segment lost 1 base and the V segment lost 6 bases, leaving 10 bases of the junction unmatched. The CDR3 is made up of 16 amino acids. CDR3 region: CASRKTQGGFNYGYTF. For the CDR3, the DNA is TGTGCCAGCAGGAAAACACAGGGGGGTTTTAACTATGGCTACACCTTC.